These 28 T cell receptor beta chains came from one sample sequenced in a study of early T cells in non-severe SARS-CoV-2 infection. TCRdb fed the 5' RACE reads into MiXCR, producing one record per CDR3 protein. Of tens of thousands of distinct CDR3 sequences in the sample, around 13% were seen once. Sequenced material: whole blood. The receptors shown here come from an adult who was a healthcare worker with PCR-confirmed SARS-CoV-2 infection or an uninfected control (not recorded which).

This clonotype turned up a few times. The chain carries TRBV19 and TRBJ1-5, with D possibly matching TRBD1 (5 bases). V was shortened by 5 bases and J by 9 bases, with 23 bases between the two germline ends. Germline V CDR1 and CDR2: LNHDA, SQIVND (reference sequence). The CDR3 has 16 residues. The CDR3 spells CASSPIPDLGVRPQHF. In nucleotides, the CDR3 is TGTGCCAGTAGTCCCATCCCCGATTTGGGGGTGAGGCCCCAGCATTTT.

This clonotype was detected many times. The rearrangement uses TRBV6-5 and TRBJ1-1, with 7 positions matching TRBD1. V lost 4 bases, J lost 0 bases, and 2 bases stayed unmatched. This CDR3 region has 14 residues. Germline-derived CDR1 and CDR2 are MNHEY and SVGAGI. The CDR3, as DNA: TGTGCCAGCAGTTGGGGGACAGTGAACACTGAAGCTTTCTTT. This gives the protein CASSWGTVNTEAFF.

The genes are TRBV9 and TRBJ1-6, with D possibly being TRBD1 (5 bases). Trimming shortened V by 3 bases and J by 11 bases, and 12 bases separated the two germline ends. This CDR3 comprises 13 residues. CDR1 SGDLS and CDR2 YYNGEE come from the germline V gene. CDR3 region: CASSARDSPPLHF. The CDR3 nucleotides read TGTGCCAGCAGCGCCCGGGACTCCCCACCCCTCCACTTT.

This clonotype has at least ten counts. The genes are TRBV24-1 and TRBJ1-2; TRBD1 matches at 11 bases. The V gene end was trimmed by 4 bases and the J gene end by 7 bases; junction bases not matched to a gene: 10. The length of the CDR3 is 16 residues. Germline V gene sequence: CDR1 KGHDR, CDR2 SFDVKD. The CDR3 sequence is CATSDSSGQGARGYTF. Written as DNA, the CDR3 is TGTGCCACCAGTGACTCCTCAGGACAGGGGGCTCGTGGCTACACCTTC.

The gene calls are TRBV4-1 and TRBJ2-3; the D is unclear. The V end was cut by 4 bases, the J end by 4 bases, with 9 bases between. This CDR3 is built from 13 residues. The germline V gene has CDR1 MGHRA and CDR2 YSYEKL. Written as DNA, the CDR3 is TGCGCCAGCAGCCCTACGAGGTCAGATACGCAGTATTTT. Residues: CASSPTRSDTQYF.

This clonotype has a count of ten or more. DNA of the CDR3: TGCAGTGCTCCAACTCAGGGACTGAACACTGAAGCTTTCTTT. Translation gives CSAPTQGLNTEAFF. The chain links TRBV20-1 to TRBJ1-1; tentative D call: TRBD1 (5 bases). CDR1 and CDR2 (germline): DFQATT, SNEGSKA (reference sequence). This CDR3 has 14 residues. V was trimmed by 5 bases and J by 0 bases, leaving 13 bases between them.

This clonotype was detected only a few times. The CDR3 loop reads CASSLGGGLASHEQFF. In DNA form, the CDR3 reads TGTGCCAGCAGCTTAGGGGGGGGACTAGCGTCCCATGAGCAGTTCTTC. The chain recombines TRBV11-2 with TRBJ2-1, with TRBD2 identical over 10 bases. Trimming removed 1 base from V and 8 bases from J; junction bases left unmatched: 8. The CDR3 runs to 16 residues. Germline loops: CDR1 SGHAT, CDR2 FQNNGV.

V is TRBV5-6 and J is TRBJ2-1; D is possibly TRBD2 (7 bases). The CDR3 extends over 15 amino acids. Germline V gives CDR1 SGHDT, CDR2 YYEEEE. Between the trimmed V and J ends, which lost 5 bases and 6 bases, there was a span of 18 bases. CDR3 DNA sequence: TGTGCCAGCAGGGGGGCGCGGGAGTCGGTCAATGAGCAGTTCTTC. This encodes CASRGARESVNEQFF.

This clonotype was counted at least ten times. The CDR3 is CASSESGQGSNQPQHF. CDR3 DNA sequence: TGCGCCAGCAGTGAATCGGGACAGGGGAGCAATCAGCCCCAGCATTTT. This sequence joins TRBV10-2 and TRBJ1-5, with 10 bases identical to TRBD1. The CDR3 has 16 amino acids. CDR1 is WSHSY, CDR2 SAAADI, per germline. The junction had 3 bases not matched to a gene; V was cut back by 3 bases and J by 1 base.

This chain's CDR3 is CASSLTGRLETQYF. The CDR3 DNA follows: TGTGCCAGCAGTTTGACAGGGCGTCTTGAGACCCAGTACTTC. The chain employs TRBV7-2 and TRBJ2-5, with 7 bases matching TRBD1. After removal of 6 bases from V and 5 bases from J, the junction contained 9 bases not matched to a gene. This CDR3 has 14 residues. Germline values: CDR1 SGHTA, CDR2 FQGNSA.

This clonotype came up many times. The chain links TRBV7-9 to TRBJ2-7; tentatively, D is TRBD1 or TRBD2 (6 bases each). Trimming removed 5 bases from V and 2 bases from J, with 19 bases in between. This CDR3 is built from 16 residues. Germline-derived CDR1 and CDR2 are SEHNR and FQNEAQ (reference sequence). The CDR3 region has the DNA TGTGCCAGCAGCCCACTGGGGGGCGAAAGGACCTACGAGCAGTACTTC. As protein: CASSPLGGERTYEQYF. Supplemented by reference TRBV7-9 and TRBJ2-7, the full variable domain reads DTGVSQNPRHKITKRGQNVTFRCDPISEHNRLYWYRQTLGQGPEFLTYFQNEAQLEKSRLLSDRFSAERPKGSFSTLEIQRTEQGDSAMYLCASSPLGGERTYEQYFGPGTRLTVT.

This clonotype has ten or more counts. The CDR3 region is CASSFRGRPDNEQFF. The CDR3 region has the DNA TGTGCCAGCAGCTTCCGGGGTCGACCAGACAATGAGCAGTTCTTC. The chain employs TRBV11-3 and TRBJ2-1; possible D gene TRBD2, 5 bases. Trimming left V 3 bases short and J 5 bases short, with 14 bases between. Germline V gene data show CDR1 as SGHNT and CDR2 as YENEEA. This CDR3 spans 15 amino acids. Combining the CDR3 with reference TRBV11-3 and TRBJ2-1 gives the whole variable domain EAGVVQSPRYKIIEKKQPVAFWCNPISGHNTLYWYLQNLGQGPELLIRYENEEAVDDSQLPKDRFSAERLKGVDSTLKIQPAELGDSAVYLCASSFRGRPDNEQFFGPGTRLTVL.

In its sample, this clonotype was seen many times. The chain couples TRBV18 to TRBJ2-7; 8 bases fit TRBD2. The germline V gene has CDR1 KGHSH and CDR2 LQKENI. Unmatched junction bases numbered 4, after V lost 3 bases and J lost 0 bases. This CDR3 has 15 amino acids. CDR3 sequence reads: CASSPLAGSSYEQYF. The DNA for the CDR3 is TGTGCCAGCTCACCTTTAGCGGGGAGCTCCTACGAGCAGTACTTC.

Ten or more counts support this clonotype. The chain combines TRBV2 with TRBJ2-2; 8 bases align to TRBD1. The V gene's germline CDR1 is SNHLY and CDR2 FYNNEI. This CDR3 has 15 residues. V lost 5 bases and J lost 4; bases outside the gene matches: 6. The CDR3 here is CASSRTGSSTGELFF. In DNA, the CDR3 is TGTGCCAGCAGTCGGACAGGGTCTAGCACCGGGGAGCTGTTTTTT.

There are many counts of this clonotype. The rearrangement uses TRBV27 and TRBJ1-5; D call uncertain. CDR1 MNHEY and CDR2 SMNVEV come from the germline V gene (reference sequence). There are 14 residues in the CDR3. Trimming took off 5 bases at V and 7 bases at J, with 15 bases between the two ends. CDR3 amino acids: CASSKGGMIQPQHF. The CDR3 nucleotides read TGTGCCAGCAGTAAGGGAGGAATGATACAGCCCCAGCATTTT.

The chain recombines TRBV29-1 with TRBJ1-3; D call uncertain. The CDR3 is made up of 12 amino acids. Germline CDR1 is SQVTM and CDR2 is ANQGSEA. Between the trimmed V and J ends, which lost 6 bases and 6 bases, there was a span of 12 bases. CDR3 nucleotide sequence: TGCAGCGTGCGGACGAATTTAAACACCATATATTTT. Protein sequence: CSVRTNLNTIYF.

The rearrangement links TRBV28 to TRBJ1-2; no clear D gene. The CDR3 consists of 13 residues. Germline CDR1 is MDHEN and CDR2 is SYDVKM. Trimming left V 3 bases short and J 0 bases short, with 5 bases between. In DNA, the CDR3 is TGTGCCAGCAGTTTCGGTTCTAACTATGGCTACACCTTC. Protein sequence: CASSFGSNYGYTF.

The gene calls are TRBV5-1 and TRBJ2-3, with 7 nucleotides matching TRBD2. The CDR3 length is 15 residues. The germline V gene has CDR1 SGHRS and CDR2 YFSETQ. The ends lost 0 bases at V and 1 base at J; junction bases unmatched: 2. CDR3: CASSLVLAGTDTQYF. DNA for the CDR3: TGCGCCAGCAGCTTGGTTCTAGCGGGCACAGATACGCAGTATTTT.

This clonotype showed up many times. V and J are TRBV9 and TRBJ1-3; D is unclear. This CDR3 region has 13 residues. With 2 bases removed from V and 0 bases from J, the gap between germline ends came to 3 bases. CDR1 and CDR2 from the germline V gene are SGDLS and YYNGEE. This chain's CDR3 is CASSVSSGNTIYF. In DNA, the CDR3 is TGTGCCAGCAGCGTCAGCTCTGGAAACACCATATATTTT.

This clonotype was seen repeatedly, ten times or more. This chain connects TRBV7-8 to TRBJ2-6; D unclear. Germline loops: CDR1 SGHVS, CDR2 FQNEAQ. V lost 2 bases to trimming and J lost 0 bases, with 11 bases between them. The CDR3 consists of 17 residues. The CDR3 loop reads CASSLYVPSSGANVLTF. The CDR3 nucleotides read TGTGCCAGCAGCTTATATGTGCCTAGCTCTGGGGCCAACGTCCTGACTTTC.

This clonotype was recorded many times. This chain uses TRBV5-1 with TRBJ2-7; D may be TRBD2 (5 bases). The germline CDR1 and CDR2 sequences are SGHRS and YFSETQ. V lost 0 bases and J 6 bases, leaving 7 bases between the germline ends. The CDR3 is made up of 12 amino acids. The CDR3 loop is CASSLAAGEQYF. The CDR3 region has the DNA TGCGCCAGCAGCTTGGCGGCGGGCGAGCAGTACTTC.

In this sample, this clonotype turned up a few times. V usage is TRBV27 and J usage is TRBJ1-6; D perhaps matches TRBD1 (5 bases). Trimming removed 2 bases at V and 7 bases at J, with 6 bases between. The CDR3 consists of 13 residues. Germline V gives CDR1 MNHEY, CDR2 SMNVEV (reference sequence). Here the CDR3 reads CASSLPGNSPLHF. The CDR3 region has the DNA TGTGCCAGCAGTTTACCAGGGAATTCACCCCTCCACTTT.

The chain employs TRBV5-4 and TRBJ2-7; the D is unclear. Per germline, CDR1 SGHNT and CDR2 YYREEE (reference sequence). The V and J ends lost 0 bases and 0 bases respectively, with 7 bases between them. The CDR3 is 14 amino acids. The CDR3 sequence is CASSLGVGSYEQYF. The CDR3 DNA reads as TGTGCCAGCAGCTTGGGAGTCGGCTCCTACGAGCAGTACTTC. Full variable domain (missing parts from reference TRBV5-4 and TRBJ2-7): ETGVTQSPTHLIKTRGQQVTLRCSSQSGHNTVSWYQQALGQGPQFIFQYYREEENGRGNFPPRFSGLQFPNYSSELNVNALELDDSALYLCASSLGVGSYEQYFGPGTRLTVT.

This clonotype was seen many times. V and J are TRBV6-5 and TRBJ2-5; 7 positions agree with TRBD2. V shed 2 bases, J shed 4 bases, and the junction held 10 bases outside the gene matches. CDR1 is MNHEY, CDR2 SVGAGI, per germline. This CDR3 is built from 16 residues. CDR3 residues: CASSYTGGRGGETQYF. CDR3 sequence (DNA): TGTGCCAGCAGTTACACGGGTGGGAGGGGCGGAGAGACCCAGTACTTC.

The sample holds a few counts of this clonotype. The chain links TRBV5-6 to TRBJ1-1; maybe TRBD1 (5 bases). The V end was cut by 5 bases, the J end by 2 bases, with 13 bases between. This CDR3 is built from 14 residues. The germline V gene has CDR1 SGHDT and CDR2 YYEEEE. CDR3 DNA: TGTGCCAGCAGACGAACTAGGGGTAACACTGAAGCTTTCTTT. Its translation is CASRRTRGNTEAFF.

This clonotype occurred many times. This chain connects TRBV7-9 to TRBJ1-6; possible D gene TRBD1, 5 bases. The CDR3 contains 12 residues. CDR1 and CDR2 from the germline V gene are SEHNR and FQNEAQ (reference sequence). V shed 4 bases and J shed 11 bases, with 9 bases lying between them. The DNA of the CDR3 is TGTGCCAGCAGCTCCAGGGAGGCACCCCTCCACTTT. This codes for CASSSREAPLHF.

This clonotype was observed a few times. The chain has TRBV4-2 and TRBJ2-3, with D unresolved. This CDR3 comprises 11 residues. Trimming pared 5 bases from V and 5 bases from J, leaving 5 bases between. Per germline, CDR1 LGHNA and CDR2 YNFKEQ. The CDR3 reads CASSNQDTQYF. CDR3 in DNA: TGTGCCAGCAGCAACCAAGATACGCAGTATTTT.

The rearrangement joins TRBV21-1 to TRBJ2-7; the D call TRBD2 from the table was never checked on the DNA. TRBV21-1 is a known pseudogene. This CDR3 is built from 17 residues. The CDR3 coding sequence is TGTGCCAGCAGCAAAGTCCTGTCGGGCAGGGCCCCCTACGAGCAGTACTTC. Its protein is CASSKVLSGRAPYEQYF.